This T cell receptor (beta chain) was profiled in a study of T cell repertoires in aging, cancer and after chemotherapy. Overall study results and limits: Median generation probability rose over the chemotherapy interval in each cancer cohort, suggesting rebound thymic output.

The template was genomic DNA from peripheral blood, not RNA. TRB rearrangements spanning V, D and J were amplified using mixed TRB-A/B primers. One entry per CDR3 protein, called by TCRdb with MiXCR from the multiplex PCR reads. The sample records approximately 2,500 distinct CDR3 sequences, 22% being singletons. CDR3 length equals 16 residues. Germline loops: CDR1 LNHDA, CDR2 SQIVND (reference sequence). The V end lost 5 bases, the J end lost 0 bases, and 16 bases lay between the germline ends. Relative to its sample, this clonotype is medium-sized. Its antigen is unknown. The receptor was derived from a human donor with a blood cancer. Sequencing was performed on blood. The chain is built from TRBV19 and TRBJ1-2, with a possible D match to TRBD1 (5 bases). The CDR3 sequence: CASSPRGGHTNYGYTF. CDR3 DNA sequence: TGTGCCAGTAGTCCCCGGGGGGGTCACACTAACTATGGCTACACCTTC.